The source of this T cell receptor beta chain is a study of T cells after yellow fever vaccination. This CDR3 has 11 amino acids. Per the germline V gene, CDR1 is KGHSH and CDR2 is LQKENI. V lost 6 bases and J lost 8, with 8 bases in between. This clonotype was counted a few times. TCRdb reanalysed the 5' RACE reads using MiXCR and keeps one entry per CDR3 protein. The sample lists some 49,000 distinct CDR3 sequences, 5% to 7% occurring once. Study findings and constraints: A small proportion of clonotypes was detected in both the CD4 and CD8 compartments.

V and J are TRBV18 and TRBJ2-1, with D unclear. This sequence originates from a man aged 25 to 40 who received the YFV17D yellow fever vaccine. The sample consisted of PBMCs, either bulk or a sorted T-cell subset (CD4+, CD8+, memory, or dextramer-sorted; not recorded which), taken 45 days after the yellow fever booster vaccination. CDR3 loop: CASSRDYEQFF. CDR3 nucleotide sequence: TGTGCCAGCTCCCGCGACTATGAGCAGTTCTTC.